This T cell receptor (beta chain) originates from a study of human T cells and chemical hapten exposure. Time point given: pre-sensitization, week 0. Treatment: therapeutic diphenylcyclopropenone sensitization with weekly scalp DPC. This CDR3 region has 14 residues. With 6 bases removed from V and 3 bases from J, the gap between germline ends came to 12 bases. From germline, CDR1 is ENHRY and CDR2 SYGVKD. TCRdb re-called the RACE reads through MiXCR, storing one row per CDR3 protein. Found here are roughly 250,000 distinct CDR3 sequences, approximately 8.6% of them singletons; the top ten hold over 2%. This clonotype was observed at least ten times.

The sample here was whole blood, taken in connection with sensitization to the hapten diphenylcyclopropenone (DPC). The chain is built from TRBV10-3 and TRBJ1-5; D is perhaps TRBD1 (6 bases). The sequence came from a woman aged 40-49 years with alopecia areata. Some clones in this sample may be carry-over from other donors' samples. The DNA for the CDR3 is TGTGCCATCAGCGAACAGGGCTCCAATCAGCCCCAGCATTTT. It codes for CAISEQGSNQPQHF.